The T cell receptor (beta chain) described here comes from a study of TIL therapy for anti-PD-1-resistant metastatic lung cancer (dated by TCRdb to about 2021). For context, the study as a whole: Tumors were harvested prior to any PD-1/PD-L1 blockade, after which nivolumab was administered to patients, and lymphodepletion, expanded TIL infusion and IL-2 were given to patients who progressed. A median age of about 57 years (range about 38-80) and a median tumor PD-L1 proportion score of more than 5% were recorded among enrolled patients. T cell receptor beta sequencing of tumor and peripheral blood was used to follow clonotypes across the tumor, the expanded TIL product and serial blood samples. Across the cohort, whole-exome sequencing showed a median non-synonymous tumor mutation burden of roughly 1.5 mutations per megabase. Most of the cohort had lung adenocarcinoma, including a few EGFR-mutant tumors and two ALK-rearranged tumors, and half of the patients were either current or former smokers. Study-wide conclusions, independent of this receptor: The cohort was highly selected, with more treatment-naive, never-smoker and oncogene-addicted patients than typical, limiting generalizability. The study protocol defined all tumor marker inferences as exploratory. The baseline peripheral repertoire was partially replaced by infused TIL clonotypes, which then decayed over months, and no apparent association between persistence and response was found.

The germline V gene gives CDR1 as SGHVS and CDR2 as FNYEAQ. After removal of 6 bases from V and 3 bases from J, the junction retains 6 bases not matched to a gene. The CDR3 runs 15 residues from the cysteine to the phenylalanine. Here the CDR3 DNA is all that survives: 45 bases in frame from base 1. TCR beta CDR3 regions were amplified from genomic DNA with the immunoSEQ v3 hsTCRB kit using bias-controlled multiplex PCR. An Illumina NextSeq 500 was used to sequence the TCR libraries, reaching some 2 million read pairs at survey level or about 4.5-6.5 million at deep level. The published analysis was carried out like this. V, D and J genes were assigned, non-productive sequences were removed, and clonality was reported by immunoSEQ Analyzer software. Repertoires of infused TIL and blood were compared using productive Simpson clonality and the Morisita overlap index of productive TRB rearrangements. For each clone in blood, the absolute clonotype count was estimated by multiplying the lymphocyte count by the CD3+ fraction and by the clone's productive frequency. As stored in TCRdb, this immuneACCESS dataset retains in-frame rearrangements with V and J assigned. A fraction of the clones does not appear; measured against another copy, unresolved V genes explain less than half of the discrepancy, and the remainder lacks a known reason. From that table come the V and J calls and clone size; the DNA was used to work out D and trimming. A total of 45,000 to 75,000 clones appear in this sample, roughly 84% of them only once. 2% to 3% of the sample lies in the top ten.

Concerning this clone: Its antigen target is currently unknown. One base away there is no much larger clone; base qualities are not given.

The time point label, as the study defines it: pre-treatment sample, taken before nivolumab and TIL therapy. Adults with stage 4 NSCLC were enrolled from 2017 to January 2020 in a dual-center phase I trial. Samples were obtained from a single-arm, open-label phase I trial in which tumor-infiltrating lymphocyte therapy with nivolumab was evaluated in advanced non-small cell lung cancer. Blood mononuclear cells were isolated from EDTA tubes by Ficoll gradient and were snap-frozen as pellets, and DNA was extracted with a Qiagen mini-prep kit. The specimen was blood, collected at baseline. The V and J genes are TRBV7-6 and TRBJ2-1; 9 central nucleotides agree with TRBD2. This receptor was obtained from a person aged 25 to 79 with non-small cell lung cancer. The sequenced DNA is TGTGCCAGCAGTTTGAGCGGGGGGATCTACAATGAGCAGTTCTTC. Translated, this is CASSLSGGIYNEQFF.